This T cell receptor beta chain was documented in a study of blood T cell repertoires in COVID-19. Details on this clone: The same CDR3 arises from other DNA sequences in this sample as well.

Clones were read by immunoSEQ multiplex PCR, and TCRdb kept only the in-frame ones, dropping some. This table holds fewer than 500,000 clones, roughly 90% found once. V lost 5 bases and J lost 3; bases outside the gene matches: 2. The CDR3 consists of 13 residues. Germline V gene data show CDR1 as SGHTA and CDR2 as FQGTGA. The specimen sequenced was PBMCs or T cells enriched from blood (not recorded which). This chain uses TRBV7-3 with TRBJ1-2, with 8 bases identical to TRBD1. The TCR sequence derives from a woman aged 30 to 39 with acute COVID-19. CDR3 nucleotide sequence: TGTGCCAGCAGCCCGACAGGGGACTATGGCTACACCTTC. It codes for CASSPTGDYGYTF.